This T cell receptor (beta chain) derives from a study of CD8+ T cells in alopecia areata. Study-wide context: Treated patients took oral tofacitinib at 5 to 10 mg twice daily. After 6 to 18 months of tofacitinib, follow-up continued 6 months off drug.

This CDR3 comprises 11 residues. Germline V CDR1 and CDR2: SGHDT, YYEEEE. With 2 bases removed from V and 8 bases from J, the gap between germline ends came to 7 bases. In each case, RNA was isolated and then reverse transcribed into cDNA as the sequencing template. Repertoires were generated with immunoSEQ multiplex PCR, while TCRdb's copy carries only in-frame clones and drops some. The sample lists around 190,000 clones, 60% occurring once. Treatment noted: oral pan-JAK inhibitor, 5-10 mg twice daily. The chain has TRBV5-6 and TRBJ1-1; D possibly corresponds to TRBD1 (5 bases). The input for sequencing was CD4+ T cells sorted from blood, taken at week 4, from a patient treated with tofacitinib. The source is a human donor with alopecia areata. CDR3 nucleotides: TGTGCCAGCAGCTTTAGGGGAGAAGCTTTCTTT. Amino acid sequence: CASSFRGEAFF.